A selection of T cell receptor beta chains follows, all from one sample in a study of OX40 agonist ivuxolimab in advanced cancers. Sequencing was performed with immunoSEQ multiplex PCR; in TCRdb, only in-frame clones are kept and a portion is missing. This repertoire shows 71,000 or so clones, 91% found once; its top ten account for around 2.3%. The sequenced sample was CD4+ or CD8+ T cells sorted from blood, obtained in a trial of the OX40 agonist ivuxolimab. The receptors were gathered from an adult with an advanced solid tumor such as melanoma, head and neck, liver or kidney cancer. Each CDR3 is given with its conserved first and last residue. A D gene is named only where the DNA matches it firmly. Some rows mark clone size as missing; the rest say once, few, many or name a class of expanded clone.

clone_size: .
v_call: TRBV28
j_call: TRBJ2-7
cdr3_length: 16
d_call: TRBD1
cdr3_nt: TGTGCCAGCAGTTTAATCGCACAGGGGCGCCCTTACGAGCAGTACTTC
cdr3_aa: CASSLIAQGRPYEQYF

clone_size: few
v_call: TRBV30
j_call: TRBJ2-3
cdr3_length: 12
d_call: .
cdr3_nt: TGTGCCTGGAATCTCGGTACAGATACGCAGTATTTT
cdr3_aa: CAWNLGTDTQYF

clone_size: .
v_call: TRBV7-9
j_call: TRBJ2-3
cdr3_length: 16
d_call: TRBD1
cdr3_nt: TGTGCCAGCAGCTCATACGCGACAGGGGGCCTAGATACGCAGTATTTT
cdr3_aa: CASSSYATGGLDTQYF

clone_size: .
v_call: TRBV18
j_call: TRBJ2-1
cdr3_length: 12
d_call: .
cdr3_nt: TGTGCCAGCTCACCAATGGCAGATGAGCAGTTCTTC
cdr3_aa: CASSPMADEQFF

clone_size: .
v_call: TRBV7-8
j_call: TRBJ2-5
cdr3_length: 17
d_call: .
cdr3_nt: TGTGCCAGCAGCTCCCAAGGATGGCAGGGGAATCAAGAGACCCAGTACTTC
cdr3_aa: CASSSQGWQGNQETQYF

clone_size: .
v_call: TRBV11-2
j_call: TRBJ2-3
cdr3_length: 14
d_call: .
cdr3_nt: TGTGCCAGCAGCTTTACCGGGTATGGAGATACGCAGTATTTT
cdr3_aa: CASSFTGYGDTQYF

clone_size: .
v_call: TRBV19
j_call: TRBJ2-2
cdr3_length: 14
d_call: .
cdr3_nt: TGTGCCAGTAGTATTAATCAGTTTAACGGGGAGCTGTTTTTT
cdr3_aa: CASSINQFNGELFF

clone_size: .
v_call: TRBV10-3
j_call: TRBJ2-1
cdr3_length: 15
d_call: TRBD2
cdr3_nt: TGTGCCATCAGTGAGCAAGCTAGCGGGAGGGCCCAGCAGTTCTTC
cdr3_aa: CAISEQASGRAQQFF

clone_size: .
v_call: TRBV15
j_call: TRBJ1-1
cdr3_length: 13
d_call: .
cdr3_nt: TGTGCCACCAGCAGAGATGAGGACAGTGAAGCTTTCTTT
cdr3_aa: CATSRDEDSEAFF

clone_size: .
v_call: TRBV19
j_call: TRBJ1-1
cdr3_length: 14
d_call: TRBD1
cdr3_nt: TGTGCCAGTAGCCCGGACAGGGGACGTCTCGCGGCTTTCTTT
cdr3_aa: CASSPDRGRLAAFF

clone_size: once
v_call: TRBV28
j_call: TRBJ1-1
cdr3_length: 13
d_call: TRBD1
cdr3_nt: TGTGCCAGCAGAATGACAGGGGGAGTTGAAGCTTTCTTT
cdr3_aa: CASRMTGGVEAFF

clone_size: once
v_call: TRBV6-6
j_call: TRBJ1-1
cdr3_length: 15
d_call: .
cdr3_nt: TGTGCCAGCAGTTTCGACGGACGGGCCAACACTGAAGCTTTCTTT
cdr3_aa: CASSFDGRANTEAFF

clone_size: few
v_call: TRBV4-1
j_call: TRBJ2-1
cdr3_length: 15
d_call: TRBD2
cdr3_nt: TGCGCCAGCAGCCAAGCTAGCGGGGTATACAATGAGCAGTTCTTC
cdr3_aa: CASSQASGVYNEQFF

clone_size: .
v_call: TRBV15
j_call: TRBJ2-1
cdr3_length: 14
d_call: .
cdr3_nt: TGTGCCACCAGCAGAGAGTTCGGATACAATGAGCAGTTCTTC
cdr3_aa: CATSREFGYNEQFF

clone_size: .
v_call: TRBV11-2
j_call: TRBJ1-1
cdr3_length: 13
d_call: .
cdr3_nt: TGCGCCAGCAGCCTCGATCCCGGGAGCGAAGCTTTCTTT
cdr3_aa: CASSLDPGSEAFF

clone_size: .
v_call: TRBV28
j_call: TRBJ1-6
cdr3_length: 16
d_call: .
cdr3_nt: TGTGCCAGCACCGAAAGGGGCAGACTCGAGGGATCACCCCTCCACTTT
cdr3_aa: CASTERGRLEGSPLHF

clone_size: .
v_call: TRBV2
j_call: TRBJ1-3
cdr3_length: 14
d_call: .
cdr3_nt: TGTGCCAGCACCTCGGGGCACTCTGGAAACACCATATATTTT
cdr3_aa: CASTSGHSGNTIYF

clone_size: .
v_call: TRBV19
j_call: TRBJ1-4
cdr3_length: 15
d_call: .
cdr3_nt: TGTGCCAGTAGGCCCCGGGCGGATCAAAATGAAAAACTGTTTTTT
cdr3_aa: CASRPRADQNEKLFF

clone_size: .
v_call: TRBV7-9
j_call: TRBJ2-3
cdr3_length: 16
d_call: TRBD1
cdr3_nt: TGTGCCAGCAGCTTTCATCGGGACAGCATCACAGATACGCAGTATTTT
cdr3_aa: CASSFHRDSITDTQYF

clone_size: .
v_call: TRBV6-5
j_call: TRBJ2-3
cdr3_length: 15
d_call: TRBD2
cdr3_nt: TGTGCCAGCAGCCCTTTAGCGGGATCCGGTGATACGCAGTATTTT
cdr3_aa: CASSPLAGSGDTQYF